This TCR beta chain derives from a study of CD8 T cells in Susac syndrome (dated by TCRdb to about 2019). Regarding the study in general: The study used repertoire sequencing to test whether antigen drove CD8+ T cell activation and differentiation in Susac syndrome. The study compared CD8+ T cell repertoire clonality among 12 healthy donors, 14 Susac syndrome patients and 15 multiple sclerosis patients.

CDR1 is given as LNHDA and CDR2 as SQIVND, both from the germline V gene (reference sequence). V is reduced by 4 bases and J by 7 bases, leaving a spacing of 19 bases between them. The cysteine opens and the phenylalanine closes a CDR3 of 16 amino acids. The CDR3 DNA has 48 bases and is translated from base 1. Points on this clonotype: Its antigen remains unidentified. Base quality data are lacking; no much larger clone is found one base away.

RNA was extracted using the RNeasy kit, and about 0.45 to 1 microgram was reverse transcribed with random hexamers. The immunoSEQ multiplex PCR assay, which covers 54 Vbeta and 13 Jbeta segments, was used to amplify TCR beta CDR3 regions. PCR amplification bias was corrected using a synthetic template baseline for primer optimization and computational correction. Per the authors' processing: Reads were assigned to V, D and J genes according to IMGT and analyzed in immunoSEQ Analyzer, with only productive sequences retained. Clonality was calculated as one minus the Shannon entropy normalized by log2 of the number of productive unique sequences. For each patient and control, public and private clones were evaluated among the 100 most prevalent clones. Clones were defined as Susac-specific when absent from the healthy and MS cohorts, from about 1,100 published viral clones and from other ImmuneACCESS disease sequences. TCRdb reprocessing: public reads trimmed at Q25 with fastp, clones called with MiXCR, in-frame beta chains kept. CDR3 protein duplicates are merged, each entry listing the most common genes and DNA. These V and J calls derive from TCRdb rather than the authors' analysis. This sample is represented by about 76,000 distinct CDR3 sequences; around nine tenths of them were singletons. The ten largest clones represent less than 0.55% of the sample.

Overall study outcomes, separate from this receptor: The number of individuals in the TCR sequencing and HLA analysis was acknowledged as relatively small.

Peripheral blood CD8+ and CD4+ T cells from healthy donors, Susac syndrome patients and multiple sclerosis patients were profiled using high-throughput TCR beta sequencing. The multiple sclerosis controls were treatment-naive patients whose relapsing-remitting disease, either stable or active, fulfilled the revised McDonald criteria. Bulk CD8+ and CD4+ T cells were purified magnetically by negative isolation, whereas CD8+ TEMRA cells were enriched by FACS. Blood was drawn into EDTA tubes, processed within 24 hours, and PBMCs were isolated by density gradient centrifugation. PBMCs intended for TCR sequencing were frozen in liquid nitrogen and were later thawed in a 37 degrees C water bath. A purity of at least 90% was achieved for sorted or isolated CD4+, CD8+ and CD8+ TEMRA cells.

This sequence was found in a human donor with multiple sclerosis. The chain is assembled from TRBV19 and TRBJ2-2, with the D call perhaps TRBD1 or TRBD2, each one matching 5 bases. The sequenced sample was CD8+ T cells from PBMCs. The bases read TGTGCCAGTAGTAGACCGGGACCCGGTAGAATCGGGGAGCTGTTTTTT. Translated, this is CASSRPGPGRIGELFF.